Following are 20 T cell receptor beta chains from one sample sequenced in a study of blood T cell repertoires in COVID-19. Only in-frame clones appear in the TCRdb table, and some are missing; sequencing was by immunoSEQ multiplex PCR. The table has over 300,000 clones, 90% seen once. What was sequenced was peripheral blood. The receptors derive from a young man with active or convalescent COVID-19.

The chain recombines TRBV5-1 with TRBJ2-1; TRBD1 matches at 7 bases. CDR3 length: 13 amino acids. V lost 3 bases, J lost 6 bases, and 3 bases stayed unmatched. Looked up from germline, CDR1 is SGHRS and CDR2 is YFSETQ. The CDR3 is CASSSGQVNEQFF. For the CDR3, the DNA is TGCGCCAGCAGCTCTGGACAGGTCAATGAGCAGTTCTTC. Filled out from reference TRBV5-1 and TRBJ2-1, the complete variable domain reads KAGVTQTPRYLIKTRGQQVTLSCSPISGHRSVSWYQQTPGQGLQFLFEYFSETQRNKGNFPGRFSGRQFSNSRSEMNVSTLELGDSALYLCASSSGQVNEQFFGPGTRLTVL.

This clone was observed once. The rearrangement links TRBV19 to TRBJ2-7; TRBD2 is a possible D gene (6 bases). CDR1 LNHDA and CDR2 SQIVND come from the germline V gene (reference sequence). V was cut by 6 bases and J by 6 bases, with 12 bases left in between. The CDR3 totals 12 residues. CDR3 amino acids: CASSGTLSEQYF. The CDR3 nucleotides read TGTGCCAGTAGCGGGACTCTCTCCGAGCAGTACTTC.

CDR3 sequence (DNA): TGTGCCAGCAGGGACTCGACAGATACGCAGTATTTT. Its protein is CASRDSTDTQYF. The chain recombines TRBV11-2 with TRBJ2-3, with a possible D match to TRBD2 (5 bases). The CDR3 totals 12 residues. The germline V gene encodes CDR1 SGHAT and CDR2 FQNNGV. V shed 6 bases and J shed 3 bases, with 7 bases lying between them.

Only one count was recorded for this clone. The rearrangement links TRBV5-6 to TRBJ2-7; 8 bases are a match to TRBD1. Germline V gene data show CDR1 as SGHDT and CDR2 as YYEEEE. The CDR3 is 14 residues long. The V gene end was trimmed by 5 bases and the J gene end by 3 bases; junction bases not matched to a gene: 7. DNA for the CDR3: TGTGCCAGCAGTCCCGCGGACAGGGTCTACGAGCAGTACTTC. Protein product: CASSPADRVYEQYF.

The J gene is TRBJ2-1, the V gene TRBV4-2; tentatively, D is TRBD1 (6 bases). CDR1 LGHNA and CDR2 YNFKEQ come from the germline V gene. V gave up 2 bases and J gave up 7 bases, with 21 bases separating them. The CDR3 runs to 17 residues. The CDR3 loop is CASSQPGQYPTGNEQFF. The CDR3 nucleotides are TGTGCCAGCAGCCAACCCGGACAGTACCCGACCGGGAATGAGCAGTTCTTC.

The rearrangement uses TRBV7-2 and TRBJ1-2; 8 bases fit TRBD1. The CDR3 spans 14 residues. The V gene's germline CDR1 is SGHTA and CDR2 FQGNSA. Trimming at V came to 5 bases and at J to 8 bases, leaving 10 bases not matched to a gene. CDR3 DNA sequence: TGTGCCAGCAGCCTAGGGCAGGGGGCAGGGGGCTACACCTTC. It codes for CASSLGQGAGGYTF.

V is TRBV6-6 and J is TRBJ2-7, with TRBD1 as a possible D gene (6 bases). Germline loops: CDR1 MNHNY, CDR2 SVGAGI (reference sequence). The CDR3 sequence is 13 residues long. V was clipped by 3 bases and J by 4 bases, with 10 bases between them. Written as DNA, the CDR3 is TGTGCCAGCAGTTATGGACAGATATACGAGCAGTACTTC. This translates into CASSYGQIYEQYF.

The chain is built from TRBV11-2 and TRBJ2-5; weak D call: TRBD2 (5 bases). CDR1 is SGHAT and CDR2 is FQNNGV in the germline V gene. The CDR3 runs to 13 residues. Trimming pared 3 bases from V and 5 bases from J, leaving 10 bases between. CDR3 sequence: CASSFGGHETQYF. The CDR3 nucleotides are TGTGCCAGCAGCTTCGGCGGGCACGAGACCCAGTACTTC.

This chain joins TRBV28 and TRBJ2-7, with D possibly matching TRBD2 (6 bases). The CDR3 sequence is 13 residues long. Trimming stripped 3 bases from V and 2 bases from J, with 8 bases between. Germline V gene sequence: CDR1 MDHEN, CDR2 SYDVKM. The CDR3 loop reads CASSFRGTYEQYF. The CDR3 nucleotides read TGTGCCAGCAGTTTTCGGGGGACCTACGAGCAGTACTTC. Based on the CDR3 plus reference TRBV28 and TRBJ2-7, the full variable domain is DVKVTQSSRYLVKRTGEKVFLECVQDMDHENMFWYRQDPGLGLRLIYFSYDVKMKEKGDIPEGYSVSREKKERFSLILESASTNQTSMYLCASSFRGTYEQYFGPGTRLTVT.

J is TRBJ1-1 and V is TRBV29-1, with D perhaps matching TRBD1 (6 bases). The CDR3 extends over 14 amino acids. V was clipped by 7 bases and J by 3 bases, with 18 bases between them. The V gene's germline CDR1 is SQVTM and CDR2 ANQGSEA. DNA of the CDR3: TGCAGCGCCCAACTACAGGGAACGGACACTGAAGCTTTCTTT. Amino acids: CSAQLQGTDTEAFF. The whole variable domain, remainder taken from reference TRBV29-1 and TRBJ1-1, is SAVISQKPSRDICQRGTSLTIQCQVDSQVTMMFWYRQQPGQSLTLIATANQGSEATYESGFVIDKFPISRPNLTFSTLTVSNMSPEDSSIYLCSAQLQGTDTEAFFGQGTRLTVV.

The CDR3 reads CSGTLGDTEAFF. The CDR3 DNA follows: TGCAGCGGGACCCTGGGAGACACTGAAGCTTTCTTT. The chain uses TRBV29-1 and TRBJ1-1; D unclear. CDR1 is SQVTM and CDR2 is ANQGSEA in the germline V gene. The CDR3 sequence is 12 residues long. Trimming took 7 bases from V and 3 from J, leaving 12 bases between them.

The chain combines TRBV3-1 (or the pseudogene TRBV3-2) with TRBJ2-1, with TRBD2 matching 9 bases. Germline loops: CDR1 LGHDT, CDR2 YNNKEL (reference sequence). The CDR3 covers 14 residues. J gave up 12 bases and V 0 bases, and 6 bases lay outside the gene matches. The DNA for the CDR3 is TGTGCCAGCAGCCAAGATCCTAGCGGGGTCGGGCAGTTCTTC. Its protein is CASSQDPSGVGQFF.

This clone was seen a handful of times. V usage is TRBV28 and J usage is TRBJ2-7; 7 bases are a match to TRBD1. CDR1 and CDR2 (germline): MDHEN, SYDVKM. The J segment lost 12 bases and the V segment lost 2 bases, leaving 10 bases of the junction unmatched. CDR3 length equals 13 residues. The CDR3 loop is CASSLGDSLNPYF. As DNA, the CDR3 is TGTGCCAGCAGTTTAGGGGACAGTTTAAATCCGTACTTC. Full variable domain (outside the CDR3, taken from reference TRBV28 and TRBJ2-7): DVKVTQSSRYLVKRTGEKVFLECVQDMDHENMFWYRQDPGLGLRLIYFSYDVKMKEKGDIPEGYSVSREKKERFSLILESASTNQTSMYLCASSLGDSLNPYFGPGTRLTVT.

The gene calls are TRBV5-6 and TRBJ1-5; tentatively, D is TRBD1 (5 bases). Trimming took off 1 base at V and 5 bases at J, with 10 bases between the two ends. CDR3 size: 14 residues. The germline V gene has CDR1 SGHDT and CDR2 YYEEEE. The CDR3 here is CASSLRGVHQPQHF. CDR3 bases: TGTGCCAGCAGCTTGCGGGGGGTCCATCAGCCCCAGCATTTT.

This chain uses TRBV3-1 (or the pseudogene TRBV3-2) with TRBJ2-2, with no clear D. The CDR3 covers 14 residues. V was pared by 1 base and J by 1 base, with 4 bases between. Per the germline V gene, CDR1 is LGHDT and CDR2 is YNNKEL (reference sequence). CDR3 in DNA: TGTGCCAGCAGCCAAGTCCAGAACACCGGGGAGCTGTTTTTT. Its translation: CASSQVQNTGELFF.

The genes are TRBV5-1 and TRBJ1-1, with TRBD1 identical over 8 bases. Germline loops: CDR1 SGHRS, CDR2 YFSETQ. This CDR3 comprises 14 residues. Unmatched junction bases numbered 7, after V lost 7 bases and J lost 2 bases. The CDR3 DNA reads TGCGCCAGCGGGCAGACAGGGGATAACACTGAAGCTTTCTTT. Translating gives CASGQTGDNTEAFF.

The genes are TRBV14 and TRBJ2-3; 13 bases map to TRBD2. CDR1 is SGHDN and CDR2 is FVKESK in the germline V gene. J was trimmed by 4 bases and V by 4 bases; bases with no gene match: 2. The CDR3 totals 15 residues. The CDR3 bases are TGTGCCAGCAGCCGGACTAGCGGGAGCGCAGATACGCAGTATTTT. Translated, it gives CASSRTSGSADTQYF.

The chain uses TRBV5-4 and TRBJ2-2; 10 nucleotides agree with TRBD1. Trimming cost V 5 bases and J 4 bases; bases outside gene matches: 5. The CDR3 consists of 15 residues. Germline CDR1 SGHNT, CDR2 YYREEE (reference sequence). DNA for the CDR3: TGTGCCAGCAGTCCCGGGACAGGGGCCACCGGGGAGCTGTTTTTT. Amino acid sequence: CASSPGTGATGELFF.

The chain is built from TRBV5-5 and TRBJ1-6; possible D gene TRBD1, 6 bases. V lost 1 base and J 0 bases, leaving 17 bases between the germline ends. This CDR3 contains 19 residues. CDR1 and CDR2 (germline): SGHKS, YYEKEE (reference sequence). CDR3 nucleotides: TGTGCCAGCAGCTTGAATTCAACAGGGCTGAGCTCCTATAATTCACCCCTCCACTTT. This codes for CASSLNSTGLSSYNSPLHF.

The chain recombines TRBV4-3 with TRBJ1-3; possible D gene TRBD1, 5 bases. V was pared by 0 bases and J by 9 bases, with 12 bases between. The CDR3 totals 14 residues. The germline gives CDR1 LGHNA, CDR2 YSLEER. The CDR3 coding sequence is TGCGCCAGCAGCCAAGATGTCAGGGTAGGCACCATATATTTT. Translation gives CASSQDVRVGTIYF.